One sample yielded the 28 T cell receptor beta chains listed below, sequenced in a study of monozygotic twins with inflammatory bowel disease (dated by TCRdb to between 2019 and 2020). Library preparation used 5' RACE. Data came from an Illumina HiSeq 2500. The reads went through TCRdb reprocessing, and each CDR3 protein sequence gets one entry with no DNA. In this sample's table one finds roughly 150,000 distinct CDR3 sequences. The top ten clonotypes cover under 3.5% of the sample. Sequencing was carried out using blood. The origin of the receptors is a human donor with ulcerative colitis or Crohn's disease, or a healthy co-twin of an affected twin (not recorded which).

V is TRBV6-5 and J is TRBJ2-7. The CDR3 is 15 residues long. Germline loops: CDR1 MNHEY, CDR2 SVGAGI. This chain's CDR3 is CASSYSKGTSYEQYF.

The V gene is TRBV14, the J gene TRBJ2-1; TCRdb designates TRBD2, a call that cannot be tested without DNA. In germline, CDR1 is SGHDN, CDR2 FVKESK. CDR3 length: 13 residues. Here the CDR3 reads CASSQGGSNEQFF.

The genes are TRBV5-1 and TRBJ2-2; with no DNA, the TCRdb D assignment of TRBD2 cannot be verified. The germline CDR1 and CDR2 sequences are SGHRS and YFSETQ. This CDR3 is 17 amino acids long. The chain's CDR3 is CASSSIAGGLLTGELFF.

The chain joins TRBV6-5 to TRBJ2-3; TCRdb lists TRBD1, though no DNA is available to test this call. CDR1 is MNHEY and CDR2 is SVGAGI in the germline V gene. The CDR3 totals 15 residues. The CDR3 spells CASRYTGASTDTQYF.

This sequence joins TRBV24-1 and TRBJ2-1; no DNA is available, so the TRBD1 call from TCRdb remains unchecked. CDR3 size: 15 residues. Germline CDR1 and CDR2: KGHDR and SFDVKD. Here the CDR3 reads CATSDYGTGTNEQFF.

The gene calls are TRBV20-1 and TRBJ2-1; the TRBD1 assignment by TCRdb is unverifiable without DNA. Looked up from germline, CDR1 is DFQATT and CDR2 is SNEGSKA (reference sequence). This CDR3 is built from 12 residues. CDR3: CSARGGGNEQFF.

J is TRBJ2-3 and V is TRBV5-1; TCRdb reports TRBD1, a call that lacks DNA to check it against. CDR1 is SGHRS and CDR2 is YFSETQ in the germline V gene. CDR3 length: 16 residues. This CDR3 reads CASSLDDTGLSTSGYF.

The chain is built from TRBV20-1 and TRBJ2-5; TCRdb selects TRBD1, and the lack of DNA leaves this call unchecked. The CDR3 loop spans 13 amino acids. Germline loops: CDR1 DFQATT, CDR2 SNEGSKA (reference sequence). This CDR3 reads CSATRDTEETQYF.

The chain is built from TRBV28 and TRBJ2-3; TCRdb reports TRBD1, a call that lacks DNA to check it against. The CDR3 consists of 14 residues. The germline gives CDR1 MDHEN, CDR2 SYDVKM. The CDR3 region is CASNTPGYTDTQYF.

V gene TRBV11-1 combines with J gene TRBJ2-2. The CDR3 totals 14 residues. Looked up from germline, CDR1 is SGHAT and CDR2 is FQDESV (reference sequence). CDR3: CASSVRTVTGELFF.

This chain's CDR3 is CASSLAHSDTQYF. The chain is built from TRBV11-2 and TRBJ2-3. This CDR3 comprises 13 residues. Looked up from germline, CDR1 is SGHAT and CDR2 is FQNNGV.

The V call is TRBV11-2, the J call TRBJ2-1; TCRdb designates TRBD2, a call that cannot be tested without DNA. The length of the CDR3 is 18 residues. CDR1 and CDR2 from the germline V gene are SGHAT and FQNNGV. This CDR3 is CASSFHRRLAQSLNEQFF. Filled out from reference TRBV11-2 and TRBJ2-1, the complete variable domain reads EAGVAQSPRYKIIEKRQSVAFWCNPISGHATLYWYQQILGQGPKLLIQFQNNGVVDDSQLPKDRFSAERLKGVDSTLKIQPAKLEDSAVYLCASSFHRRLAQSLNEQFFGPGTRLTVL.

The chain uses TRBV29-1 and TRBJ2-5; no DNA is available, so the TRBD1 call from TCRdb remains unchecked. The germline gives CDR1 SQVTM, CDR2 ANQGSEA. The CDR3 runs to 11 residues. CDR3 sequence reads: CSVGGRETQYF.

The J gene is TRBJ2-1, the V gene TRBV20-1; checking the TCRdb D call of TRBD1 is not possible without DNA. There are 13 residues in the CDR3. The germline CDR1 and CDR2 sequences are DFQATT and SNEGSKA (reference sequence). CDR3 protein: CSVHPGTSNEQFF.

The chain combines TRBV6-1 with TRBJ2-3; lacking DNA, the TRBD1 call made by TCRdb goes unchecked. The CDR3 loop spans 17 amino acids. Looked up from germline, CDR1 is MNHNS and CDR2 is SASEGT. The CDR3 spells CASSEVKLGQGADTQYF.

This chain joins TRBV10-2 and TRBJ2-7; TCRdb returns TRBD1, unconfirmable since there is no DNA. In germline, CDR1 is WSHSY, CDR2 SAAADI. This CDR3 is built from 16 residues. CDR3 in amino acids: CASHPLGQGNSYEQYF.

The chain employs TRBV24-1 and TRBJ2-3; no DNA is available, so the TRBD2 call from TCRdb remains unchecked. CDR3 size: 16 residues. The germline V gene has CDR1 KGHDR and CDR2 SFDVKD. CDR3 loop: CATSDFGAGVPDTQYF.

The chain combines TRBV7-2 with TRBJ2-3; TCRdb designates TRBD1, a call that cannot be tested without DNA. CDR1 is SGHTA, CDR2 FQGNSA, per germline. The CDR3 contains 16 residues. The CDR3 sequence is CASSYGQTELGDTQYF.

This chain links TRBV3-1 with TRBJ2-3. CDR3 length: 13 residues. In germline, CDR1 is LGHDT, CDR2 YNNKEL (reference sequence). CDR3 sequence: CASSQAVGNTQYF.

V is TRBV29-1 and J is TRBJ2-2; the TRBD2 assignment by TCRdb is unverifiable without DNA. In germline, CDR1 is SQVTM, CDR2 ANQGSEA. The CDR3 runs to 14 residues. CDR3 sequence reads: CSVHWRTGTGELFF.

The rearrangement uses TRBV27 and TRBJ2-4; absent DNA, TCRdb's TRBD1 call cannot be checked. CDR3 size: 17 residues. From germline, CDR1 is MNHEY and CDR2 SMNVEV (reference sequence). CDR3 region: CASTPLGGSGNKNIQYF.

The CDR3 is CASSSYSIPGQGYTGELFF. The chain uses TRBV7-2 and TRBJ2-2; TCRdb picks TRBD1, but there is no DNA to check that call. Germline V gene data show CDR1 as SGHTA and CDR2 as FQGNSA. The CDR3 contains 19 residues. Looking up the rest from reference TRBV7-2 and TRBJ2-2 gives the full variable domain: GAGVSQSPSNKVTEKGKDVELRCDPISGHTALYWYRQSLGQGLEFLIYFQGNSAPDKSGLPSDRFSAERTGGSVSTLTIQRTQQEDSAVYLCASSSYSIPGQGYTGELFFGEGSRLTVL.

The chain is built from TRBV6-2 or TRBV6-3 and TRBJ1-5. From germline, CDR1 is MNHEY and CDR2 SVGEGT. The CDR3 runs to 18 residues. The CDR3 loop is CASSYPDPNPLSNQPQHF.

The genes are TRBV27 and TRBJ2-1. CDR1 is MNHEY and CDR2 is SMNVEV in the germline V gene (reference sequence). The CDR3 contains 14 residues. CDR3 loop: CASSLSGSNNEQFF.

The gene calls are TRBV9 and TRBJ1-1; the TRBD1 assignment by TCRdb is unverifiable without DNA. The CDR3 spans 15 residues. Germline CDR1 is SGDLS and CDR2 is YYNGEE. CDR3 in amino acids: CASSVSGTVSTEAFF.

CDR3 amino acids: CASSRGQGSNEQFF. This chain joins TRBV12-3 or TRBV12-4 and TRBJ2-1; the TCRdb D gene call, TRBD1, has no DNA to confirm it. The CDR3 runs 14 residues.

V and J are TRBV30 and TRBJ1-5; the D gene TCRdb calls, TRBD1, cannot be checked with no DNA. The length of the CDR3 is 14 residues. Germline V gene data show CDR1 as GTSNPN and CDR2 as SVGIG (reference sequence). CDR3 protein: CAWSVPGDAQPQHF. The full variable domain, rest sourced from reference TRBV30 and TRBJ1-5, is SQTIHQWPATLVQPVGSPLSLECTVEGTSNPNLYWYRQAAGRGLQLLFYSVGIGQISSEVPQNLSASRPQDRQFILSSKKLLLSDSGFYLCAWSVPGDAQPQHFGDGTRLSIL.

The chain recombines TRBV7-6 with TRBJ2-1; TCRdb's D call, TRBD2, is unchecked because there is no DNA. Germline V gene sequence: CDR1 SGHVS, CDR2 FNYEAQ. The CDR3 sequence is 16 residues long. The CDR3 is CASSLKLAGFVNEQFF.